This passage covers 25 T cell receptor beta chains from one sample sequenced in a study of blood T cells in healthy people across ages. A sample-barcoded 5' primer and a J-beta primer mix were used in a second PCR of roughly 7 to 11 cycles. One entry per CDR3 protein results from TCRdb running MiXCR on the 5' RACE reads. Seen here are fewer than 800,000 distinct CDR3 sequences, around 32% observed once, and the top ten hold approximately 15%. The sequenced sample was blood. These receptors came from a woman older than 75 in good health.

This clonotype was counted many times. The genes are TRBV6-5 and TRBJ2-7; D possibly uses TRBD1 or TRBD2 (5 bases each). The germline V gene has CDR1 MNHEY and CDR2 SVGAGI. The CDR3 is 12 residues long. Trimming cost V 3 bases and J 8 bases, with 11 bases left between them. The DNA of the CDR3 is TGTGCCAGCAGTTATTTTCGGGGCCAGCAGTACTTC. It yields the protein CASSYFRGQQYF.

This clonotype was observed at least ten times. The rearrangement links TRBV7-2 to TRBJ1-2; 7 bases agree with TRBD1. The germline V gene has CDR1 SGHTA and CDR2 FQGNSA. Unmatched junction bases numbered 9, after V lost 1 base and J lost 4 bases. This CDR3 spans 16 amino acids. The CDR3 DNA sequence: TGTGCCAGCAGCTTAGGGTCCTATGGGACAGTCTATGGCTACACCTTC. This translates into CASSLGSYGTVYGYTF.

Notes on this clonotype: A read error is possible here, since a much larger clone lies one base away. The V and J genes are TRBV6-1 and TRBJ2-1; TRBD1 might be the D (5 bases). CDR3 size: 14 residues. V was pared by 4 bases and J by 15 bases, with 22 bases between. The germline gives CDR1 MNHNS, CDR2 SASEGT. In DNA form, the CDR3 reads TGTGCCAGCAGTGGACCTCGCAGGGTATCACGGCTGTTCTTC. It codes for CASSGPRRVSRLFF.

This clonotype has only a few counts. The chain uses TRBV20-1 and TRBJ1-5; TRBD1 agrees at 8 bases. There are 13 residues in the CDR3. Germline lookup yields CDR1 DFQATT and CDR2 SNEGSKA (reference sequence). Trimming cost V 5 bases and J 4 bases; bases outside gene matches: 4. CDR3: CSAPDRANQPQHF. The CDR3 DNA sequence: TGCAGTGCTCCGGACAGGGCAAATCAGCCCCAGCATTTT.

This clonotype has just one count. The chain combines TRBV7-2 with TRBJ2-3; D gene unclear. V lost 5 bases, J lost 2 bases, and 11 bases lay in between. The CDR3 has 14 residues. Per germline, CDR1 SGHTA and CDR2 FQGNSA. The CDR3 nucleotides are TGTGCCAGCAGCAAAACCAGCTACACAGATACGCAGTATTTT. The encoded protein is CASSKTSYTDTQYF.

CDR3 amino acids: CASSQEVRGGSSEAFF. CDR3 nucleotides: TGTGCCAGCAGCCAAGAGGTCAGGGGGGGATCGTCTGAAGCTTTCTTT. This rearrangement joins TRBV4-2 to TRBJ1-1; TRBD1 matches 7 bases. Germline V gene sequence: CDR1 LGHNA, CDR2 YNFKEQ. The CDR3 length is 16 residues. Germline trimming cut 0 bases from V and 6 bases from J; bases unmatched to any gene: 10.

This clonotype occurred many times. The chain is built from TRBV2 and TRBJ2-5; 9 nucleotides match TRBD1. The CDR3 contains 14 residues. Germline CDR1 SNHLY, CDR2 FYNNEI. Trimming took 6 bases from V and 4 from J; bases not matched to a gene: 6. The CDR3 loop is CASRTGGGGETQYF. CDR3 DNA: TGTGCCAGCAGGACAGGGGGAGGGGGAGAGACCCAGTACTTC.

This clonotype was counted between two and nine times. The chain links TRBV7-6 to TRBJ1-1; D might be TRBD1 (5 bases). The ends were cut back, 8 bases at V and 5 bases at J, with 12 bases in the middle. This CDR3 is 12 amino acids long. The germline gives CDR1 SGHVS, CDR2 FNYEAQ. The CDR3 sequence is CASGPGGTEAFF. The CDR3 DNA follows: TGTGCCAGCGGTCCCGGGGGGACTGAAGCTTTCTTT.

This clonotype was observed a single time. With a much larger clone just one base away, this may be a read error. This chain uses TRBV6-1 with TRBJ2-1; either TRBD1 or TRBD2 may fit D (6 bases each). Germline lookup yields CDR1 MNHNS and CDR2 SASEGT. V was trimmed by 3 bases and J by 10 bases, leaving 19 bases between them. The CDR3 contains 15 residues. The CDR3 bases are TGTGCCAGCAGTGATAGAGGGGGGACCTCCTACGAGCAGTTCTTC. Its protein is CASSDRGGTSYEQFF.

The genes are TRBV28 and TRBJ2-7, with TRBD2 matching over 10 bases. The CDR3 loop spans 14 amino acids. V lost 5 bases, J lost 2 bases, and 3 bases stayed unmatched. CDR1 and CDR2 from the germline V gene are MDHEN and SYDVKM. Written as DNA, the CDR3 is TGTGCCAGCAGTAGCGGGGGGGCCCCCTACGAGCAGTACTTC. Translation: CASSSGGAPYEQYF.

This clonotype was observed many times. The rearrangement joins TRBV11-2 to TRBJ2-3, with a weak D call TRBD2 (6 bases). The V end was cut by 5 bases, the J end by 6 bases, with 18 bases between. Germline V gives CDR1 SGHAT, CDR2 FQNNGV. This CDR3 has 15 amino acids. The CDR3: CASSRSGRGGDTQYF. CDR3 DNA sequence: TGTGCCAGCAGCCGATCGGGGCGGGGTGGGGATACGCAGTATTTT. The variable domain in full, with the rest retrieved from reference TRBV11-2 and TRBJ2-3, is EAGVAQSPRYKIIEKRQSVAFWCNPISGHATLYWYQQILGQGPKLLIQFQNNGVVDDSQLPKDRFSAERLKGVDSTLKIQPAKLEDSAVYLCASSRSGRGGDTQYFGPGTRLTVL.

This clonotype was detected many times. CDR3 nucleotide sequence: TGCGCCAGCAGCCGGACAGGAGAGAACACTGAAGCTTTCTTT. Amino acids: CASSRTGENTEAFF. This chain uses TRBV5-1 with TRBJ1-1; 7 nucleotides line up with TRBD1. This CDR3 is 14 amino acids long. V shed 4 bases and J 1 base; nucleotides not matched to a gene: 4. Germline CDR1 reads SGHRS; CDR2 reads YFSETQ.

This clonotype appeared many times. This sequence joins TRBV6-6 and TRBJ2-3; no clear D gene. With 6 bases removed from V and 7 bases from J, the gap between germline ends came to 17 bases. From germline, CDR1 is MNHNY and CDR2 SVGAGI (reference sequence). The CDR3 runs to 14 residues. The DNA for the CDR3 is TGTGCCAGCAGCCCCCTCAGCCGGTTCCATACGCAGTATTTT. Protein sequence: CASSPLSRFHTQYF.

The chain carries TRBV9 and TRBJ2-2; D possibly corresponds to TRBD1 (5 bases). The germline V gene has CDR1 SGDLS and CDR2 YYNGEE. V lost 4 bases to trimming and J lost 0 bases, with 7 bases between them. CDR3 length: 14 amino acids. CDR3 protein: CASSMTANTGELFF. CDR3 DNA: TGTGCCAGCAGCATGACAGCGAACACCGGGGAGCTGTTTTTT.

Points on this clonotype: This may arise from a read error, as a much more abundant clone is one base away. The J gene is TRBJ2-3, the V gene TRBV4-2, with 9 bases identical to TRBD2. Germline V lookup: CDR1 LGHNA, CDR2 YNFKEQ. V lost 8 bases to trimming and J lost 4 bases; unmatched junction nucleotides: 10. This CDR3 region has 15 residues. DNA for the CDR3: TGTGCCAGCGGGAGTGGCGGGGGGGAGTCAGATACGCAGTATTTT. This gives the protein CASGSGGGESDTQYF.

This clonotype was recorded a few times. The chain combines TRBV7-2 with TRBJ1-1, with a tentative D call TRBD1 (5 bases). V was shortened by 0 bases and J by 4 bases, with 12 bases between the two germline ends. The CDR3 contains 15 residues. Germline V lookup: CDR1 SGHTA, CDR2 FQGNSA. The CDR3 here is CASSLAQGRITEAFF. CDR3 coding DNA: TGTGCCAGCAGCTTAGCGCAGGGACGGATCACTGAAGCTTTCTTT.

This sequence joins TRBV6-1 and TRBJ2-7, with D possibly being TRBD1 (6 bases). The V end was cut by 6 bases, the J end by 3 bases, with 12 bases between. Germline CDR1 and CDR2: MNHNS and SASEGT. The CDR3 is 13 amino acids. The CDR3, as DNA: TGTGCCAGCAGGGAAAGACAGGTCTACGAGCAGTACTTC. Translating it yields CASRERQVYEQYF.

There are a few counts of this clonotype. A much larger clone differs from this one at a single base, so this may be a read error. This chain uses TRBV11-2 with TRBJ2-5; D uncertain. The assigned J gene may be wrong: the sequence end matches TRBJ2-1 better. Germline V gene sequence: CDR1 SGHAT, CDR2 FQNNGV. CDR3 size: 14 residues. CDR3 nucleotides: TGTGCCAGCAGCGCGGCGAGAGGCCAAGAGACCCAGTTCTTC. Residues: CASSAARGQETQFF.

V usage is TRBV13 and J usage is TRBJ1-5, with D perhaps matching TRBD1 (5 bases). Germline CDR1 is PRHDT and CDR2 is FYEKMQ (reference sequence). Trimming left V 5 bases short and J 1 base short, with 18 bases between. The CDR3 sequence is 17 residues long. This CDR3 is CASSRSAGSRSNQPQHF. Here the CDR3 DNA reads TGTGCCAGCAGCCGATCGGCAGGGTCTCGGAGCAATCAGCCCCAGCATTTT. Filled out from reference TRBV13 and TRBJ1-5, the complete variable domain reads AAGVIQSPRHLIKEKRETATLKCYPIPRHDTVYWYQQGPGQDPQFLISFYEKMQSDKGSIPDRFSAQQFSDYHSELNMSSLELGDSALYFCASSRSAGSRSNQPQHFGDGTRLSIL.

On this clonotype itself: A much larger clonotype is one base distant, so this may be a read error. The chain recombines TRBV7-2 with TRBJ1-2; D not resolved. This CDR3 is built from 14 residues. Trimming shortened V by 5 bases and J by 5 bases, and 15 bases separated the two germline ends. From germline, CDR1 is SGHTA and CDR2 FQGNSA. Written as DNA, the CDR3 is TGTGCCAGCAGCCCCCGGGTGGATTCTTATGGCTACACCTTC. Translating gives CASSPRVDSYGYTF.

The gene calls are TRBV24-1 and TRBJ2-2; tentatively, D is TRBD2 (5 bases). From germline, CDR1 is KGHDR and CDR2 SFDVKD. The CDR3 has 15 residues. V lost 5 bases and J 6 bases, leaving 15 bases between the germline ends. The CDR3 DNA sequence: TGTGCCACCAGTGGTAGAGCGGACCGCTCCGGGGAGCTGTTTTTT. Translated, it gives CATSGRADRSGELFF.

This clonotype was observed at least ten times. This chain joins TRBV11-2 and TRBJ2-3; D not certain. The V gene's germline CDR1 is SGHAT and CDR2 FQNNGV. The CDR3 length is 14 residues. V gave up 2 bases and J gave up 5 bases, with 11 bases separating them. The CDR3 nucleotides read TGTGCCAGCAGCTTAACACAGTCTGTAGATACGCAGTATTTT. This codes for CASSLTQSVDTQYF. Drawing the rest from reference TRBV11-2 and TRBJ2-3, the complete variable domain is EAGVAQSPRYKIIEKRQSVAFWCNPISGHATLYWYQQILGQGPKLLIQFQNNGVVDDSQLPKDRFSAERLKGVDSTLKIQPAKLEDSAVYLCASSLTQSVDTQYFGPGTRLTVL.

The chain has TRBV5-1 and TRBJ1-2; D gene unclear. CDR3 length: 15 residues. Trimming took 0 bases from V and 0 from J, leaving 9 bases between them. Germline CDR1 and CDR2: SGHRS and YFSETQ. In DNA form, the CDR3 reads TGCGCCAGCAGCTTGGATCGGGTGGCTAACTATGGCTACACCTTC. This codes for CASSLDRVANYGYTF.

This clonotype was counted at least ten times. This chain uses TRBV27 with TRBJ2-7, with D possibly being TRBD1 (6 bases). Trimming cost V 3 bases and J 4 bases, with 22 bases left between them. This CDR3 comprises 17 residues. Per the germline V gene, CDR1 is MNHEY and CDR2 is SMNVEV (reference sequence). The CDR3 loop is CASSLVSGVRKMYEQYF. The CDR3 nucleotides are TGTGCCAGCAGTTTGGTTTCAGGGGTGAGAAAGATGTACGAGCAGTACTTC.

This chain connects TRBV7-2 to TRBJ2-1, with 9 positions matching TRBD1. The CDR3 is 17 amino acids. V lost 5 bases, J lost 2 bases, and 10 bases stayed unmatched. CDR1 is SGHTA and CDR2 is FQGNSA in the germline V gene. CDR3 DNA: TGTGCCAGCAGCCTCGGGTACCGGGACAGGGCCTACAATGAGCAGTTCTTC. It encodes CASSLGYRDRAYNEQFF.